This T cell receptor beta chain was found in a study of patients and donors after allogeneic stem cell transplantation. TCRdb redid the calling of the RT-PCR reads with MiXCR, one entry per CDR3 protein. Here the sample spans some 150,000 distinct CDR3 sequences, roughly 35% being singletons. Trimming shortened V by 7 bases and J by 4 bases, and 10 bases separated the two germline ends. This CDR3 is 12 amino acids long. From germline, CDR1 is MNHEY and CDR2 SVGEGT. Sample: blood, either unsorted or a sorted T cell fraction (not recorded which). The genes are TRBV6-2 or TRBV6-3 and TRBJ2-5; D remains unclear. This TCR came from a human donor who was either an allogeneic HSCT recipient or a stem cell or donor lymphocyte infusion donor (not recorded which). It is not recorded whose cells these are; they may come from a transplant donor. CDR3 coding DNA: TGTGCCAGCACCGGAGAAACAGAGACCCAGTACTTC. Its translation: CASTGETETQYF.